This TCR beta chain was sequenced for a study of identical twins (dated by TCRdb to about 2016). Broadly, across the study: TCR alpha and beta repertoires from monozygotic twins, unrelated adults of various ages and cord blood were deep-sequenced to test whether fetal clonotypes persist. To rule out contamination, the twin experiments were replicated at different times with different library preparation protocols.

All donors were healthy Caucasians. Three pairs of female monozygotic twins, all aged roughly 18 to 29 years, made up the twin cohort. The RNA used for TCR libraries was isolated from peripheral blood mononuclear cells. Library method: 5' RACE. Sequenced using an Illumina HiSeq 2000. Template switching added a universal primer binding site, and the final cDNA carried a unique molecular identifier that allowed TCR cDNA molecules to be counted accurately. Specific primers in the conserved constant-segment region were used to synthesize first-strand cDNA for the TCR alpha and beta chains. To control for contamination, every cDNA library carried two barcodes: a SMART-Mk sample barcode plus Illumina barcodes. TruSeq adapter sequences, together with Illumina sample barcodes, were added in two successive PCR steps. The TCR alpha and beta cDNA libraries were sequenced on the Illumina HiSeq platform using custom primers. The published analysis was carried out like this. Unique molecular identifiers were extracted from raw reads with MiGEC, and CDR3 positions were determined with MiXCR. For each individual, recombination models were inferred using an EM algorithm with the repgenHMM and IGoR tools. Shared clonotypes were analyzed with the tcR package in R, and sharing was normalized by the product of cloneset sizes. Out-of-frame nonproductive sequences were analyzed to study raw recombination free of thymic and clonal selection effects. The public reads were run again by TCRdb, first through fastp at Q25 and then through MiXCR, and only productive beta chains were kept. Every entry covers one CDR3 protein and lists the most common genes and DNA from its rows. The V and J calls follow TCRdb's processing rather than the paper's. This sample comprises some 790,000 distinct CDR3 sequences, over 15% of them detected only once. The ten biggest clones cover roughly 14% of the sample.

The CDR3 spans 14 residues, from the cysteine through the phenylalanine. Only the CDR3 region is kept as DNA, spanning 42 bases read in frame from base 1. V gives up 2 bases and J gives up 5 bases, and the segment between their germline ends measures 16 bases. Looking up the germline V gene (reference sequence) yields CDR1 DFQATT and CDR2 SNEGSKA. What the work shows at the level of the full study, not this receptor alone: Zero-insertion analyses could be partly confounded by invariant T cells such as MAIT and iNKT, though diverse VJ usage argued against such confounding for most clonotypes. Because the same donors could not be followed over many years, conclusions were based on cross-sectional statistical analysis. Fewer insertions were carried by abundant cord blood beta clonotypes; a weaker similar trend was observed in young adult naive repertoires, while no such trend was observed in memory repertoires. Out-of-frame TCR alpha sequences shared between twins showed an excess of low generation-probability sequences compared with coincidental sharing between unrelated individuals. The excess sharing between twins in beta out-of-frame sequences was weaker because fewer shared sequences reduced the signal-to-noise ratio. Out-of-frame TCR alpha sharing in monozygotic twins was systematically underestimated by recombination models, whereas sharing between unrelated individuals was in agreement with the recombination models.

To note about this clonotype: No cognate antigen has been identified for it. The record has no base qualities; no much larger clone is one base away.

A further study also used this sample, focusing on T cells expressing NK-cell markers. From the second report: Three sorted T-cell subsets (CD3+CD56+NKG2C+, CD3+CD56+NKG2C- and CD3+CD56-NKG2C+) from roughly eight donors had their TCR beta-chain repertoires profiled. Of the eight sequenced donors, seven were found to be HCMV-seropositive and one was found to be HCMV-seronegative. In several experiments an anti-gammadeltaTCR antibody was added to restrict sorting to alphabetaTCR-expressing T cells. In over five donors, the dominant CD3+CD56+NKG2C+ clonotypes were among the top 10 CD8+ clonotypes and accounted for roughly 1.0-7.5% of CD8+ T cells. Those dominant clonotypes were again the most abundant among CD3+CD56-NKG2C+ cells in several donors, at about 25-60.1%. Whether the expanded NKG2C-expressing T cell clones were specific for HCMV antigens was left unclear. All eight donors whose samples were sequenced were randomly selected healthy volunteers, three of them men and five women. To determine HCMV serostatus, a commercial ELISA kit was used to detect HCMV-specific IgG in serum. For over five donors, bulk peripheral blood T-cell repertoires were also sequenced from unsorted PBMC. Reads were demultiplexed and grouped by UMI with MIGEC, and clonotypes were assembled and quantified with MiTCR. Only TCR cDNA sequences supported by at least two reads were kept to exclude erroneous sequences. The tcR package was used for downstream repertoire analysis, and clonotypes were matched across fractions by CDR3 nucleotide sequence plus V segment. Antigen specificity was annotated against VDJdb with VDJmatch, allowing one amino acid substitution in CDR3.

The sequence was obtained from a woman aged 18 to 35 in good health. The source material was PBMCs. The chain couples TRBV20-1 to TRBJ2-7; the D call could be TRBD1 or TRBD2, with each sharing 5 bases. The sequenced DNA is TGCAGTGCTAGACCGCTAAACAGGAGGAACGAGCAGTACTTC. The translation is CSARPLNRRNEQYF.